These T cell receptor beta chains were read from a single sample in a study of shared clonotypes between healthy human individuals. Clones were read by immunoSEQ multiplex PCR, and TCRdb kept only the in-frame ones, dropping some. Of about 750,000 clones in the sample, over 90% are singletons; the top ten hold less than 25%. Sequencing input: naive CD8+ T cells sorted from blood. The origin of the receptors is a man aged 30-40 years in good health. The CDR3 runs from the conserved cysteine through the conserved F or W. The D gene is left open where the match is weak. Not all rows give a size; the values are once, few, many and, for expanded clones, a class.

.,.,TRBJ2-2,TRBV6-6,TGTGCCAGCAGGGGTTTTAGGAACACCGGGGAGCTGTTTTTT,CASRGFRNTGELFF
.,.,TRBJ2-7,TRBV10-1,TGCGCCAGCAGTGAGACCAAGGGCGGCTACGAGCAGTACTTC,CASSETKGGYEQYF
once,.,TRBJ2-7,TRBV4-1,TGCGCCAGCAGCCCCCCCCCGACCGGGACACGGTACGAGCAGTACTTC,CASSPPPTGTRYEQYF
once,.,TRBJ2-3,TRBV7-8,TGTGCCAGCAGCTTTGCGGGAGATACGCAGTATTTT,CASSFAGDTQYF
.,TRBD1,TRBJ1-2,TRBV5-6,TGTGCCAGCAGCCTGGGACAGAACTATGGCTACACCTTC,CASSLGQNYGYTF
.,.,TRBJ1-1,TRBV9,TGTGCCAGCACCAGTTCCGAGGGAGCTTTCTTT,CASTSSEGAFF
.,TRBD2,TRBJ2-1,TRBV7-6,TGTGCCAGCAGCTTACGGAGACTAGCGGGAGACAATGAGCAGTTCTTC,CASSLRRLAGDNEQFF
once,.,TRBJ2-7,TRBV7-2,TGTGCCAGCAGCCAAGGGACCCTACCCGAGCAGTACTTC,CASSQGTLPEQYF
.,TRBD1,TRBJ2-1,TRBV27,TGTGCCAGCAGTTTATGGAGGACAGGAACCTACAATGAGCAGTTCTTC,CASSLWRTGTYNEQFF
.,.,TRBJ1-1,TRBV5-1,TGCGCCAGCAGCTTGGGAGGGGGCACTGAAGCTTTCTTT,CASSLGGGTEAFF
.,.,TRBJ1-2,TRBV9,TGTGCCAGCACCCTTGGGGGGGACTATGGCTACACCTTC,CASTLGGDYGYTF
.,TRBD2,TRBJ2-1,TRBV9,TGTGCCAGCAGCGTAAGGCTAGCGGGAGGTTACAATGAGCAGTTCTTC,CASSVRLAGGYNEQFF
.,.,TRBJ2-7,TRBV5-8,TGTGCCAGCAGCTATAACCGGGGACACTACGAGCAGTACTTC,CASSYNRGHYEQYF
.,TRBD2,TRBJ2-3,TRBV10-3,TGTGCCACCTTGGCTAGCGGGAGTTCCGATACGCAGTATTTT,CATLASGSSDTQYF
.,TRBD2,TRBJ2-3,TRBV6-1,TGTGCCAGCAGTGAAACTAGCGGGGGCACAGATACGCAGTATTTT,CASSETSGGTDTQYF
.,.,TRBJ2-1,TRBV27,TGTGCCAGCAGTTTGGCCCTATACAATGAGCAGTTCTTC,CASSLALYNEQFF
.,TRBD2,TRBJ2-5,TRBV7-8,TGTGCCAGCACCACTAGCGGGAGGGCCGATGAGACCCAGTACTTC,CASTTSGRADETQYF
once,TRBD2,TRBJ2-3,TRBV9,TGTGCCAGCGCTACGGGAGGTGGCACAGATACGCAGTATTTT,CASATGGGTDTQYF
.,TRBD1,TRBJ2-7,TRBV11-2,TGTGCCAGCAGCACCTATGACCGGGACAGCGGCTACGAGCAGTACTTC,CASSTYDRDSGYEQYF
once,TRBD1,TRBJ2-7,TRBV9,TGTGCCAGCAGCACAAACCAGGGGGCGTATTTTTACGAGCAGTACTTC,CASSTNQGAYFYEQYF
.,.,TRBJ2-7,TRBV28,TGTGCCAGCAGCGGAAGTCGCATAGGTCAGGGACGGGGAGCCTACGAGCAGTACTTC,CASSGSRIGQGRGAYEQYF
.,.,TRBJ2-1,TRBV10-3,TGTGCCAGCCACCGGGGGAATGAGCAGTTCTTC,CASHRGNEQFF
.,TRBD1,TRBJ2-1,TRBV10-2,TGCGCCAGCAGGGATCCGACAGGGTCTCGTGAGCAGTTCTTC,CASRDPTGSREQFF